Listed below are T cell receptor beta chains from one sample, sequenced in a study of cytomegalovirus exposure and HLA in healthy donors. Produced via immunoSEQ multiplex PCR; TCRdb's table is partial and in-frame only. The table shows 130,000 or so clones, with roughly two thirds occurring only once. Sequencing used PBMCs. Every receptor here comes from a male donor in good health and CMV-seronegative. The CDR3 runs from the conserved cysteine through the conserved F or W. A D gene is named only where the DNA matches it firmly. Clone sizes are given selectively: once, few, many, or a class where the clone is expanded.

J gene: TRBJ1-1; V gene: TRBV5-6; clone size: .; D gene: .; CDR3 DNA: TGTGCCAGCAGCTGGGGGGGGGTTCGAATGAACACTGAAGCTTTCTTT; CDR3 protein: CASSWGGVRMNTEAFF
J gene: TRBJ2-7; V gene: TRBV5-1; clone size: .; D gene: .; CDR3 DNA: TGCGCCAGCAGCTCGGTAAGCTCCTACGAGCAGTACTTC; CDR3 protein: CASSSVSSYEQYF
J gene: TRBJ1-4; V gene: TRBV7-9; clone size: .; D gene: .; CDR3 DNA: TGTTCCAGCAGCTTAGGGGGAGGGGTTTCGGAAAAACTGTTTTTT; CDR3 protein: CSSSLGGGVSEKLFF
J gene: TRBJ1-2; V gene: TRBV27; clone size: .; D gene: TRBD1; CDR3 DNA: TGTGCCAGCAGTCTTGCTGTACCCGGGACAGGGAATAATGGCTACACCTTC; CDR3 protein: CASSLAVPGTGNNGYTF
J gene: TRBJ1-1; V gene: TRBV19; clone size: .; D gene: .; CDR3 DNA: TGTGCCAGTATGATCGCGGCAGGGTCAGGACACACTGAAGCTTTCTTT; CDR3 protein: CASMIAAGSGHTEAFF
J gene: TRBJ2-7; V gene: TRBV27; clone size: .; D gene: TRBD1; CDR3 DNA: TGTGCCAGCAGCAGGACAGGGCAGTCCGTCGAGCAGTACTTC; CDR3 protein: CASSRTGQSVEQYF
J gene: TRBJ1-1; V gene: TRBV25-1; clone size: few; D gene: .; CDR3 DNA: TGTGCCAGCAGTAATAACGTCGGGGACACTGAAGCTTTCTTT; CDR3 protein: CASSNNVGDTEAFF
J gene: TRBJ1-1; V gene: TRBV6-5; clone size: .; D gene: TRBD1; CDR3 DNA: TGTGCCAGCAGTTTAACAGGGGTGGCTGAAGCTTTCTTT; CDR3 protein: CASSLTGVAEAFF
J gene: TRBJ1-6; V gene: TRBV13; clone size: .; D gene: .; CDR3 DNA: TGTGCCAGCAGCGGAGCCGGTGGCGGGGGAGGAAATTCACCCCTCCACTTT; CDR3 protein: CASSGAGGGGGNSPLHF
J gene: TRBJ1-3; V gene: TRBV6-1; clone size: many; D gene: .; CDR3 DNA: TGTGCCAGCAGTGAAGGAGGGTATTCGGATGGAAACACCATATATTTT; CDR3 protein: CASSEGGYSDGNTIYF
J gene: TRBJ1-3; V gene: TRBV19; clone size: .; D gene: .; CDR3 DNA: TGTGCCAGCAGCGGGGAGGCTGGAAACACCATATATTTT; CDR3 protein: CASSGEAGNTIYF
J gene: TRBJ1-2; V gene: TRBV7-8; clone size: .; D gene: TRBD1; CDR3 DNA: TGTGCCAGCAGCTTAGACGTGACAGGGGCCTATGGCTACACCTTC; CDR3 protein: CASSLDVTGAYGYTF
J gene: TRBJ2-3; V gene: TRBV4-1; clone size: .; D gene: TRBD2; CDR3 DNA: TGCGCCAGCAGCCTCTTACTAGCGGACAGCACAGATACGCAGTATTTT; CDR3 protein: CASSLLLADSTDTQYF
J gene: TRBJ1-4; V gene: TRBV2; clone size: .; D gene: TRBD1; CDR3 DNA: TGTGCCAGCAGCCAACAGGGGATTAATGAAAAACTGTTTTTT; CDR3 protein: CASSQQGINEKLFF
J gene: TRBJ1-1; V gene: TRBV5-4; clone size: .; D gene: TRBD1; CDR3 DNA: TGTGCCAGCAGCTCCCAGGGGGCGGGAACTGAAGCTTTCTTT; CDR3 protein: CASSSQGAGTEAFF